A single sample is the source of the 21 T cell receptor beta chains below, sequenced in a study of regulatory T cells in long-lasting Graves disease (dated by TCRdb to the early 2020s). Reading the label with the study, this specimen's time point is: newly diagnosed GD, antithyroid drugs for less than 3 months. For both TCR sequencing and RNA sequencing, RNA was extracted from PBMCs in TRIzol. To prepare the library, multiplex PCR was applied. The sample was run on an Illumina HiSeq 4000. iRepertoire HTBI primers and Arm-PCR amplification of CDR3 regions were used to construct TCR beta libraries. TCRdb cleaned the public reads at Q25 with fastp, built clones with MiXCR and kept in-frame beta chains. Every CDR3 protein is listed once, alongside the most common genes and DNA of its rows. For this sample the table gives 350,000 to 400,000 distinct CDR3 sequences, of which 15% to 20% were detected only once. The ten largest make up 20% to 25% of the sample.

These records were also assigned to another study, of T cells in Graves' hyperthyroidism and ophthalmopathy.

The sequencing here drew on peripheral blood mononuclear cells (PBMCs), taken at new diagnosis, from a patient treated with antithyroid drugs. The receptors shown here come from a woman aged 18 to 35 with Graves disease. Donor details come from another sample of the same person, matched by shared clones.

This clonotype was observed many times. A much larger clone lies a single base off, so this may be a read error. This chain joins TRBV28 and TRBJ2-5, with 10 bases identical to TRBD2. The CDR3 is 13 amino acids. Germline CDR1 reads MDHEN; CDR2 reads SYDVKM. Germline trimming cut 10 bases from V and 2 bases from J; bases unmatched to any gene: 4. The CDR3 protein is CATRTSGQETQYF. The CDR3 DNA is TGTGCCACCCGGACTAGCGGACAAGAGACCCAGTACTTC.

This clonotype was found a few times. The chain employs TRBV5-1 and TRBJ1-6; D uncertain. Per germline, CDR1 SGHRS and CDR2 YFSETQ. Trimming pared 0 bases from V and 5 bases from J, leaving 12 bases between. The CDR3 is 16 amino acids. Here the CDR3 DNA reads TGCGCCAGCAGCTTGGGTCCGAGGAAAGATAATTCACCCCTCCACTTT. This translates into CASSLGPRKDNSPLHF. The full variable domain, completed using reference TRBV5-1 and TRBJ1-6, is KAGVTQTPRYLIKTRGQQVTLSCSPISGHRSVSWYQQTPGQGLQFLFEYFSETQRNKGNFPGRFSGRQFSNSRSEMNVSTLELGDSALYLCASSLGPRKDNSPLHFGNGTRLTVT.

The chain employs TRBV7-2 and TRBJ2-5, with 14 bases that match TRBD2. The CDR3 contains 19 residues. Trimming took 6 bases from V and 2 from J; bases not matched to a gene: 14. Germline V gene data show CDR1 as SGHTA and CDR2 as FQGNSA. This CDR3 reads CASSRTSGGPRGIQETQYF. In DNA, the CDR3 is TGTGCCAGCAGTCGGACTAGCGGGGGGCCCAGGGGAATACAAGAGACCCAGTACTTC.

The chain has TRBV28 and TRBJ1-1; D call uncertain. Germline-derived CDR1 and CDR2 are MDHEN and SYDVKM. The CDR3 runs to 13 residues. Trimming removed 6 bases from V and 3 bases from J, with 11 bases in between. CDR3 nucleotides: TGTGCCAGCAGCGATATGGGGTACACTGAAGCTTTCTTT. It codes for CASSDMGYTEAFF. Together with reference TRBV28 and TRBJ1-1, the CDR3 gives the full variable domain: DVKVTQSSRYLVKRTGEKVFLECVQDMDHENMFWYRQDPGLGLRLIYFSYDVKMKEKGDIPEGYSVSREKKERFSLILESASTNQTSMYLCASSDMGYTEAFFGQGTRLTVV.

This clonotype was recorded at least ten times. The chain recombines TRBV10-3 with TRBJ2-3, with 15 bases matching TRBD2. V trimming: 4 bases; J trimming: 0 bases; junction bases outside the gene matches: 5. Germline values: CDR1 ENHRY, CDR2 SYGVKD. There are 18 residues in the CDR3. CDR3 DNA: TGTGCCATCAGTGTGAGGGGACTAGCGGGAGGAAGCACAGATACGCAGTATTTT. It yields the protein CAISVRGLAGGSTDTQYF.

The sample holds many counts of this clonotype. This sequence joins TRBV5-6 and TRBJ2-1; D might be TRBD1 (7 bases). This CDR3 spans 13 amino acids. The V gene's germline CDR1 is SGHDT and CDR2 YYEEEE. The V gene lost 4 bases and the J gene lost 13 bases, with 18 bases spanning the gap. The CDR3 nucleotides are TGTGCCAGCAGCCCCCAACAGGGGAGGAAACAGTTCTTC. Protein: CASSPQQGRKQFF. Filled out from reference TRBV5-6 and TRBJ2-1, the complete variable domain reads DAGVTQSPTHLIKTRGQQVTLRCSPKSGHDTVSWYQQALGQGPQFIFQYYEEEERQRGNFPDRFSGHQFPNYSSELNVNALLLGDSALYLCASSPQQGRKQFFGPGTRLTVL.

There are many counts of this clonotype. The CDR3 loop reads CASSTLTGNTGELFF. CDR3 nucleotides: TGTGCCAGCAGTACCCTGACAGGAAACACCGGGGAGCTGTTTTTT. The chain couples TRBV28 to TRBJ2-2; TRBD1 is a possible D gene (6 bases). The CDR3 has 15 residues. From germline, CDR1 is MDHEN and CDR2 SYDVKM. V shed 5 bases and J shed 2 bases, with 12 bases lying between them.

This clonotype was recorded at least ten times. The chain joins TRBV7-3 to TRBJ2-2, with a tentative D call TRBD2 (6 bases). CDR3 length equals 16 residues. The V and J ends lost 5 bases and 4 bases respectively, with 17 bases between them. CDR1 is SGHTA, CDR2 FQGTGA, per germline. The CDR3 DNA reads TGTGCCAGCAGCCTCACCGGGAGAGGGGTCACCGGGGAGCTGTTTTTT. Its translation: CASSLTGRGVTGELFF.

The chain carries TRBV20-1 and TRBJ1-1; D unresolved. CDR3 length: 13 amino acids. The germline gives CDR1 DFQATT, CDR2 SNEGSKA (reference sequence). V was trimmed by 5 bases and J by 0 bases, leaving 10 bases between them. The CDR3 here is CSAVPVMNTEAFF. Here the CDR3 DNA reads TGCAGTGCTGTCCCCGTTATGAACACTGAAGCTTTCTTT.

This clonotype was observed a few times. The chain has TRBV6-2 or TRBV6-3 and TRBJ1-5, with D unresolved. Germline CDR1 and CDR2: MNHEY and SVGEGT. V was clipped by 0 bases and J by 1 base, with 10 bases between them. The CDR3 has 16 residues. CDR3 DNA: TGTGCCAGCAGTTACTCTGTTCCGGGAAGCAATCAGCCCCAGCATTTT. This translates into CASSYSVPGSNQPQHF.

This clonotype has at least ten counts. The chain links TRBV5-1 to TRBJ2-7; D may be TRBD1 or TRBD2 (6 bases each). The CDR3 runs 15 residues. Germline V gene data show CDR1 as SGHRS and CDR2 as YFSETQ. V lost 4 bases and J 6 bases, leaving 20 bases between the germline ends. The CDR3 spells CASSRGKGRGSEQYF. CDR3 coding DNA: TGCGCCAGCAGCAGGGGGAAGGGGCGGGGAAGCGAGCAGTACTTC. Full variable domain (remainder filled in from reference TRBV5-1 and TRBJ2-7): KAGVTQTPRYLIKTRGQQVTLSCSPISGHRSVSWYQQTPGQGLQFLFEYFSETQRNKGNFPGRFSGRQFSNSRSEMNVSTLELGDSALYLCASSRGKGRGSEQYFGPGTRLTVT.

This chain connects TRBV9 to TRBJ2-1; 8 bases are a match to TRBD1. The CDR3 contains 16 residues. CDR1 is SGDLS, CDR2 YYNGEE, per germline. The J segment lost 4 bases and the V segment lost 0 bases, leaving 6 bases of the junction unmatched. CDR3 nucleotides: TGTGCCAGCAGCGTAGAGGGGACAGGATTATACAATGAGCAGTTCTTC. Its protein product is CASSVEGTGLYNEQFF. Combining the CDR3 with reference TRBV9 and TRBJ2-1 gives the whole variable domain DSGVTQTPKHLITATGQRVTLRCSPRSGDLSVYWYQQSLDQGLQFLIQYYNGEERAKGNILERFSAQQFPDLHSELNLSSLELGDSALYFCASSVEGTGLYNEQFFGPGTRLTVL.

This sequence joins TRBV6-2 or TRBV6-3 and TRBJ2-6, with 7 bases that match TRBD1. CDR1 MNHEY and CDR2 SVGEGT come from the germline V gene. CDR3 length: 17 amino acids. Losses at the gene ends were 2 bases for V and 4 bases for J; bases not matched to a gene: 8. Written as DNA, the CDR3 is TGTGCCAGCAGTTACAACAGGGGCGTATCCGGGGCCAACGTCCTGACTTTC. This encodes CASSYNRGVSGANVLTF.

This clonotype was observed at least ten times. The chain carries TRBV30 and TRBJ2-3, with D maybe TRBD1 (5 bases). Germline assignment: CDR1 GTSNPN and CDR2 SVGIG (reference sequence). The CDR3 runs 11 residues. V was pared by 7 bases and J by 9 bases, with 14 bases between. The DNA for the CDR3 is TGTGCCTCCCCCAGGGAAGGGACGCAGTATTTT. Protein product: CASPREGTQYF.

V gene TRBV10-3 combines with J gene TRBJ1-4; 7 bases are shared with TRBD1. V was clipped by 6 bases and J by 5 bases; unmatched bases: 9. CDR3 length: 15 residues. CDR1 is ENHRY, CDR2 SYGVKD, per germline. CDR3 amino acids: CAISTPGQSNEKLFF. For the CDR3, the DNA is TGTGCCATCAGCACTCCGGGACAGTCGAATGAAAAACTGTTTTTT.

The chain employs TRBV20-1 and TRBJ2-7, with TRBD1 matching 8 bases. The ends lost 2 bases at V and 5 bases at J; junction bases unmatched: 8. Germline V gene sequence: CDR1 DFQATT, CDR2 SNEGSKA (reference sequence). The CDR3 length is 14 residues. CDR3 loop: CSARITQGEDEQYF. The CDR3 region has the DNA TGCAGTGCTAGAATTACACAGGGGGAAGACGAGCAGTACTTC.

The gene calls are TRBV6-1 and TRBJ2-5; no definite D call. The V gene's germline CDR1 is MNHNS and CDR2 SASEGT. The ends were cut back, 6 bases at V and 5 bases at J, with 13 bases in the middle. This CDR3 is built from 13 residues. CDR3 sequence reads: CASSPAIVETQYF. In DNA, the CDR3 is TGTGCCAGCAGCCCCGCAATCGTCGAGACCCAGTACTTC.

This clonotype has ten or more counts. The chain joins TRBV7-9 to TRBJ2-1; 11 positions match TRBD1. The V segment lost 0 bases and the J segment 9 bases; nucleotides outside the gene matches: 10. The CDR3 covers 17 residues. CDR1 and CDR2 from the germline V gene are SEHNR and FQNEAQ (reference sequence). As DNA, the CDR3 is TGTGCCAGCAGCTTAGCGCTTTGGGACAGGGGGGGCCTTGAGCAGTTCTTC. This encodes CASSLALWDRGGLEQFF.

There are many counts of this clonotype. This chain links TRBV7-9 with TRBJ2-2; D possibly corresponds to TRBD1 (5 bases). V gave up 2 bases and J gave up 3 bases, with 13 bases separating them. The CDR3 loop spans 16 amino acids. Germline CDR1 and CDR2: SEHNR and FQNEAQ (reference sequence). The CDR3 DNA is TGTGCCAGCAGCTTAAGGGGCAATGTGTACACCGGGGAGCTGTTTTTT. The encoded protein is CASSLRGNVYTGELFF. The complete variable domain, with remaining parts taken from reference TRBV7-9 and TRBJ2-2, reads DTGVSQNPRHKITKRGQNVTFRCDPISEHNRLYWYRQTLGQGPEFLTYFQNEAQLEKSRLLSDRFSAERPKGSFSTLEIQRTEQGDSAMYLCASSLRGNVYTGELFFGEGSRLTVL.

This clonotype came up many times. CDR3 bases: TGTGCCTGGAGTCCCCAGGGGAACACTGAAGCTTTCTTT. It encodes CAWSPQGNTEAFF. V is TRBV30 and J is TRBJ1-1; TRBD1 might be the D (5 bases). The CDR3 sequence is 13 residues long. V lost 2 bases and J lost 1, with 8 bases in between. CDR1 is GTSNPN and CDR2 is SVGIG in the germline V gene (reference sequence). Full variable domain (rest looked up from reference TRBV30 and TRBJ1-1): SQTIHQWPATLVQPVGSPLSLECTVEGTSNPNLYWYRQAAGRGLQLLFYSVGIGQISSEVPQNLSASRPQDRQFILSSKKLLLSDSGFYLCAWSPQGNTEAFFGQGTRLTVV.

In this sample, this clonotype turned up many times. The chain carries TRBV12-3 or TRBV12-4 and TRBJ2-3, with D tentatively TRBD1 or TRBD2 (5 bases each). There are 16 residues in the CDR3. With 0 bases removed from V and 5 bases from J, the gap between germline ends came to 15 bases. In DNA, the CDR3 is TGTGCCAGCAGTTTAGCCGGGACCCTAGGAGGAGATACGCAGTATTTT. This codes for CASSLAGTLGGDTQYF.